The 14 T cell receptor beta chains below come from one sample, sequenced in a study of cytomegalovirus exposure and HLA in healthy donors. PCR amplification relied on 60 Vbeta primers (plus 13 Jbeta primers). Using immunoSEQ multiplex PCR, the repertoire was profiled, and TCRdb retains in-frame clones only, with some absent. This sample has about 150,000 clones; 76% occur once, and the top ten carry roughly 1.6%. Sequencing used PBMCs. The receptors originated from a woman aged 40 to 49 in good health and CMV-seronegative.

The chain carries TRBV7-9 and TRBJ2-3; D is unclear. Germline CDR1 and CDR2: SEHNR and FQNEAQ (reference sequence). The CDR3 covers 12 residues. The V end was cut by 5 bases, the J end by 5 bases, with 8 bases between. The CDR3 reads CASSLGRDTQYF. CDR3 sequence (DNA): TGTGCCAGCAGCCTAGGCAGAGATACGCAGTATTTT.

This chain joins TRBV6-1 and TRBJ1-3, with D tentatively TRBD1 (6 bases). Germline CDR1 reads MNHNS; CDR2 reads SASEGT. This CDR3 has 16 amino acids. The V and J ends lost 1 base and 0 bases respectively, with 10 bases between them. CDR3 region: CASSEVQDSSGNTIYF. The CDR3 nucleotides are TGTGCCAGCAGTGAAGTGCAGGACAGCTCTGGAAACACCATATATTTT.

The chain joins TRBV4-3 to TRBJ2-1; 16 nucleotides line up with TRBD2. The CDR3 runs 18 residues. Trimming cost V 0 bases and J 9 bases; bases outside gene matches: 8. Germline V gives CDR1 LGHNA, CDR2 YSLEER. Here the CDR3 reads CASSQESGTSGRVGEQFF. The CDR3 coding sequence is TGCGCCAGCAGCCAAGAGTCTGGGACTAGCGGGAGGGTAGGTGAGCAGTTCTTC.

This chain joins TRBV2 and TRBJ1-3; D possibly corresponds to TRBD1 (6 bases). V gave up 6 bases and J gave up 0 bases, with 12 bases separating them. This CDR3 has 15 amino acids. The germline CDR1 and CDR2 sequences are SNHLY and FYNNEI. The CDR3 here is CASSQNRASGNTIYF. CDR3 coding DNA: TGTGCCAGCAGCCAGAACAGGGCCTCTGGAAACACCATATATTTT. Full variable domain (outside the CDR3, taken from reference TRBV2 and TRBJ1-3): EPEVTQTPSHQVTQMGQEVILRCVPISNHLYFYWYRQILGQKVEFLVSFYNNEISEKSEIFDDQFSVERPDGSNFTLKIRSTKLEDSAMYFCASSQNRASGNTIYFGEGSWLTVV.

This chain connects TRBV25-1 to TRBJ1-1; the D gene is possibly TRBD1 (5 bases). This CDR3 has 13 amino acids. V lost 0 bases to trimming and J lost 5 bases, with 7 bases between them. From germline, CDR1 is MGHDK and CDR2 SYGVNS. CDR3 region: CASSEYRGTEAFF. DNA of the CDR3: TGTGCCAGCAGTGAATATAGGGGAACTGAAGCTTTCTTT.

DNA of the CDR3: TGTGCCAGCAGTTTGGGGTTCCGTCCGGGACAGAGATACTACGAGCAGTACTTC. Translation: CASSLGFRPGQRYYEQYF. This chain uses TRBV27 with TRBJ2-7; 7 nucleotides line up with TRBD1. J lost 3 bases, V lost 3 bases, and 17 bases had no gene match. This CDR3 is 18 amino acids long. Germline values: CDR1 MNHEY, CDR2 SMNVEV (reference sequence).

V gene TRBV30 combines with J gene TRBJ2-1; possibly TRBD2 for D (6 bases). The V and J ends lost 0 bases and 9 bases respectively, with 18 bases between them. The CDR3 covers 15 residues. Germline V gene sequence: CDR1 GTSNPN, CDR2 SVGIG (reference sequence). The CDR3 coding sequence is TGTGCCTGGAGTGTATTTGCGGGAAGGACTGGTGAGCAGTTCTTC. Its translation: CAWSVFAGRTGEQFF.

The rearrangement uses TRBV6-5 and TRBJ2-7; 8 bases fit TRBD1. The CDR3 is 13 residues long. The V segment lost 6 bases and the J segment 2 bases; nucleotides outside the gene matches: 3. Germline CDR1 and CDR2: MNHEY and SVGAGI. CDR3 DNA: TGTGCCAGCAGATCGACAGGGGCCTACGAGCAGTACTTC. It is translated as CASRSTGAYEQYF.

V usage is TRBV2 and J usage is TRBJ2-1, with TRBD2 matching over 12 bases. The germline gives CDR1 SNHLY, CDR2 FYNNEI. CDR3 length equals 14 residues. J gave up 5 bases and V 7 bases, and 3 bases lay outside the gene matches. The CDR3 bases are TGTGCCAGCAACCGACTAGCGGGAGACAATGAGCAGTTCTTC. It encodes CASNRLAGDNEQFF. Filled out from reference TRBV2 and TRBJ2-1, the complete variable domain reads EPEVTQTPSHQVTQMGQEVILRCVPISNHLYFYWYRQILGQKVEFLVSFYNNEISEKSEIFDDQFSVERPDGSNFTLKIRSTKLEDSAMYFCASNRLAGDNEQFFGPGTRLTVL.

The chain recombines TRBV6-5 with TRBJ1-1, with D unresolved. This CDR3 contains 15 residues. CDR1 and CDR2 (germline): MNHEY, SVGAGI. Trimming cost V 7 bases and J 4 bases, with 19 bases left between them. CDR3 amino acids: CASNLDRGSGTEAFF. The CDR3 nucleotides read TGTGCCAGCAACTTAGACCGGGGTAGTGGCACTGAAGCTTTCTTT.

In its sample, this clone was seen a few times. The chain carries TRBV11-3 and TRBJ2-7; perhaps TRBD1 as D (5 bases). Looked up from germline, CDR1 is SGHNT and CDR2 is YENEEA. The ends were cut back, 5 bases at V and 3 bases at J, with 11 bases in the middle. The CDR3 runs 13 residues. The CDR3 sequence: CASSLTANYEQYF. The DNA of the CDR3 is TGTGCCAGCAGCCTGACAGCGAACTACGAGCAGTACTTC.

The J gene is TRBJ2-7, the V gene TRBV19; a weak D match, TRBD2 (6 bases). This CDR3 comprises 14 residues. Germline-derived CDR1 and CDR2 are LNHDA and SQIVND (reference sequence). The V and J ends lost 4 bases and 3 bases respectively, with 13 bases between them. The CDR3 loop reads CASSTGERYYEQYF. The CDR3, as DNA: TGTGCCAGTAGTACGGGAGAAAGGTACTACGAGCAGTACTTC.

For this clone: Other nucleotide sequences in the sample specify the same CDR3. This rearrangement joins TRBV10-3 to TRBJ1-3; unclear D gene. Germline V lookup: CDR1 ENHRY, CDR2 SYGVKD. Trimming stripped 3 bases from V and 3 bases from J, with 15 bases between. The CDR3 is 16 residues long. Here the CDR3 reads CAISDRGGRYGNTIYF. CDR3 DNA: TGTGCCATCAGTGACCGGGGAGGGAGGTATGGAAACACCATATATTTT.

The chain combines TRBV19 with TRBJ1-1, with 7 nucleotides matching TRBD1. V trimming: 5 bases; J trimming: 1 base; junction bases outside the gene matches: 4. Germline CDR1 is LNHDA and CDR2 is SQIVND (reference sequence). This CDR3 is built from 14 residues. CDR3 region: CASSARTGNTEAFF. The CDR3 DNA is TGTGCCAGTAGTGCACGGACAGGGAACACTGAAGCTTTCTTT.